The 20 T cell receptor beta chains below were found in one sample sequenced in a study of tumor-infiltrating lymphocytes in primary liver carcinoma. Starting from 500 ng of total RNA, TCR beta cDNA was produced with a primer in the constant region. Three nested multiplex PCR rounds, a slightly modified ARM-PCR method, built the TCR beta libraries. The study ran its first two PCR rounds for approximately 10 cycles each, using TRBV1-TRBV30 forward primers and a C-beta reverse primer. TCRdb redid the calling of the multiplex PCR reads with MiXCR, one entry per CDR3 protein. The data contain 300,000 to 400,000 distinct CDR3 sequences, roughly two thirds of them seen just once; the ten biggest clones take up 5% to 6.5%. Blood RNA was derived from unsorted whole blood, and germline DNA was extracted too. Specimen: peripheral blood. The receptors were gathered from a man aged 35 to 55 with primary liver carcinoma and hepatitis B virus infection.

In its sample, this clonotype was seen once. This CDR3 is missing its conserved last phenylalanine or tryptophan, likely due to a read error. The chain employs TRBV11-2 and TRBJ2-7; the match to TRBD1 covers 8 bases. Germline loops: CDR1 SGHAT, CDR2 FQNNGV. J was trimmed by 8 bases and V by 5 bases; bases with no gene match: 11. CDR3 length: 14 residues. The chain's CDR3 is CASSQQGGLYKQYS. In nucleotides, the CDR3 is TGTGCCAGCAGCCAACAGGGGGGATTGTACAAGCAGTACTCC.

As to this clonotype: One junction end does not reproduce the germline sequence, and a read error may be involved. The chain carries TRBV11-2 and TRBJ2-1, with 7 bases aligning to TRBD1. Germline assignment: CDR1 SGHAT and CDR2 FQNNGV. This CDR3 is 15 amino acids long. CDR3 in DNA: TGTGGCAGCAGCTTACCTGGACAGGAGAACAATGGGCAGTTCTTC. The encoded protein is CGSSLPGQENNGQFF.

As for this clonotype: This may stem from a read error, because a much larger clone lies one nucleotide away. The rearrangement joins TRBV6-1 to TRBJ1-1; unclear D gene. The CDR3 extends over 18 amino acids. The V and J ends lost 0 bases and 1 base respectively, with 18 bases between them. Germline V lookup: CDR1 MNHNS, CDR2 SASEGT. The chain's CDR3 is CASSEAADLRHPNTEAFF. In DNA form, the CDR3 reads TGTGCCAGCAGTGAAGCCGCGGACTTACGACACCCGAACACTGAAGCTTTCTTT.

This clonotype was recorded only once. Since a much larger clone is just one base distant, this may be a read error. The rearrangement links TRBV6-5 to TRBJ2-1; D unclear. Germline-derived CDR1 and CDR2 are MNHEY and SVGAGI. Trimming removed 5 bases from V and 9 bases from J, with 17 bases in between. The length of the CDR3 is 14 residues. CDR3: CASSTDPVVGEQFF. As DNA, the CDR3 is TGTGCCAGCAGTACAGATCCGGTAGTGGGTGAGCAGTTCTTC.

The rearrangement links TRBV7-3 to TRBJ2-3, with D tentatively TRBD1 (5 bases). Germline assignment: CDR1 SGHTA and CDR2 FQGTGA. Trimming shortened V by 2 bases and J by 0 bases, and 6 bases separated the two germline ends. The CDR3 is 14 residues long. The CDR3 spells CASSLYRSTDTQYF. In DNA, the CDR3 is TGTGCCAGCAGCTTATACAGGAGCACAGATACGCAGTATTTT. The complete variable domain, with remaining parts taken from reference TRBV7-3 and TRBJ2-3, reads GAGVSQTPSNKVTEKGKYVELRCDPISGHTALYWYRQSLGQGPEFLIYFQGTGAADDSGLPNDRFFAVRPEGSVSTLKIQRTERGDSAVYLCASSLYRSTDTQYFGPGTRLTVL.

This clonotype was detected only once. A much more abundant neighbour one base away suggests this may be a read error. This chain connects TRBV4-1 to TRBJ2-7, with 7 positions matching TRBD2. The CDR3 is 14 amino acids. Germline CDR1 is MGHRA and CDR2 is YSYEKL. The V gene end was trimmed by 1 base and the J gene end by 3 bases; junction bases not matched to a gene: 3. The CDR3 loop is CASSQGGGGYEQYF. The CDR3 coding sequence is TGCGCCAGCAGCCAAGGGGGGGGTGGCTACGAGCAGTACTTC.

Concerning this clonotype itself: Mismatch with germline at one junction end may stem from a read error. The rearrangement links TRBV6-5 to TRBJ2-7; perhaps TRBD1 as D (5 bases). CDR3 length: 13 residues. Germline CDR1 MNHEY, CDR2 SVGAGI. The CDR3 DNA reads as TGTGTCAGCAGCTCAGGGCCGGTCTACGAGCAGTACTTC. Translation gives CVSSSGPVYEQYF.

This clonotype was seen a few times. The chain combines TRBV10-3 with TRBJ2-7, with D unresolved. There are 15 residues in the CDR3. Germline V lookup: CDR1 ENHRY, CDR2 SYGVKD. The germline V and J ends were trimmed by 4 bases and 2 bases, with 15 bases remaining between them. CDR3 in DNA: TGTGCCATCAGTGGGCCCCCACCCAATGCCTACGAGCAGTACTTC. Translated, it gives CAISGPPPNAYEQYF.

As for this clonotype: The junction departs from the called germline gene at one end, perhaps through a read error. The chain has TRBV20-1 and TRBJ2-3; TRBD1 is a possible D gene (7 bases). The CDR3 contains 13 residues. The germline V gene encodes CDR1 DFQATT and CDR2 SNEGSKA (reference sequence). The CDR3 region is CSGGQASGDTRYF. CDR3 in DNA: TGCAGCGGAGGACAGGCCTCGGGGGATACGCGGTATTTT.

On this clonotype itself: This clone may be a read error of a much larger clone one base away. This sequence joins TRBV10-3 and TRBJ2-3, with D perhaps matching TRBD1 or TRBD2 (5 bases each). Germline values: CDR1 ENHRY, CDR2 SYGVKD. With 6 bases removed from V and 2 bases from J, the gap between germline ends came to 15 bases. The CDR3 totals 15 residues. The CDR3 spells CAIRRDHKPTDTQYF. For the CDR3, the DNA is TGTGCCATCAGACGGGACCACAAACCCACAGATACGCAGTATTTT.

As concerns this clonotype: One junction end disagrees with the germline gene, perhaps due to a read error. The CDR3 loop reads CARSRRVKTATDAQYF. Written as DNA, the CDR3 is TGTGCCAGGAGCCGACGGGTGAAGACAGCCACAGATGCGCAGTATTTT. The rearrangement links TRBV11-1 to TRBJ2-3; TRBD1 might be the D (5 bases). The CDR3 runs to 16 residues. Germline CDR1 reads SGHAT; CDR2 reads FQDESV (reference sequence).

This clonotype was observed at least ten times. The rearrangement uses TRBV11-2 and TRBJ2-3; 8 bases are shared with TRBD2. Unmatched junction bases numbered 11, after V lost 4 bases and J lost 2 bases. The CDR3 contains 17 residues. Germline V lookup: CDR1 SGHAT, CDR2 FQNNGV. The CDR3: CASSSSRLATNTDTQYF. The CDR3 nucleotides are TGTGCCAGCAGCTCCTCGCGACTAGCGACCAACACAGATACGCAGTATTTT.

With respect to this clonotype: This may come from a read error, since a much larger clone is one base off. The CDR3 is CASSYNRPKGGVGTDTQYF. The CDR3 nucleotides are TGTGCCAGCAGTTACAACAGGCCTAAGGGTGGTGTGGGCACAGATACGCAGTATTTT. The V call is TRBV6-5, the J call TRBJ2-3, with D possibly TRBD1 on 5 matching bases. CDR1 and CDR2 from the germline V gene are MNHEY and SVGAGI. With 2 bases removed from V and 1 base from J, the gap between germline ends came to 22 bases. This CDR3 contains 19 residues.

In the case of this clonotype: A much more abundant neighbour one base away suggests this may be a read error. This rearrangement joins TRBV6-5 to TRBJ2-7, with D tentatively TRBD2 (5 bases). The CDR3 totals 15 residues. Germline assignment: CDR1 MNHEY and CDR2 SVGAGI. The CDR3 DNA sequence: TGTGCCAGCAGTTACTCGCGGGCGATATCCTACGAGCAGTGCTTC. This translates into CASSYSRAISYEQCF.

This clonotype has at least ten counts. The chain combines TRBV6-5 with TRBJ2-1, with TRBD2 identical over 7 bases. CDR3 length: 12 amino acids. From germline, CDR1 is MNHEY and CDR2 SVGAGI. Trimming took 6 bases from V and 10 from J; bases not matched to a gene: 6. The CDR3 is CASRSTSTEQFF. The DNA for the CDR3 is TGTGCCAGCAGGTCGACTAGCACGGAGCAGTTCTTC.

This clonotype was seen a few times. The chain links TRBV6-5 to TRBJ2-7, with 11 bases aligning to TRBD2. CDR3 length: 17 residues. Germline CDR1 MNHEY, CDR2 SVGAGI. The V and J ends lost 5 bases and 4 bases, in that order; junction bases with no gene match: 13. This chain's CDR3 is CASSVTSGTLSIYEQYF. In DNA form, the CDR3 reads TGTGCCAGCAGTGTGACTAGCGGGACCCTATCTATTTACGAGCAGTACTTC.

Turning to this clonotype: A read error may explain this, as a much larger clone is one base away. The CDR3 loop is CSVVGTGEKLFF. In nucleotides, the CDR3 is TGCAGCGTTGTTGGGACGGGTGAAAAACTGTTTTTT. This chain connects TRBV29-1 to TRBJ1-4; TRBD1 is a possible D gene (5 bases). The CDR3 has 12 residues. The germline CDR1 and CDR2 sequences are SQVTM and ANQGSEA. The V end was cut by 4 bases, the J end by 7 bases, with 10 bases between.

As regards this clonotype: A much larger clone is a single base away; this may be a read error. The J gene is TRBJ2-1, the V gene TRBV6-5; no clear D gene. The CDR3 is 10 amino acids. Germline V gene lookup returns CDR1 MNHEY and CDR2 SVGAGI. V lost 9 bases and J 6 bases, leaving 6 bases between the germline ends. CDR3 coding DNA: TGTGCCAGTAGGAGCAATGAGCAGTTCTTC. Translating gives CASRSNEQFF.

Points on this clonotype: A single base separates this from a much larger clone, so it may be a read error. V usage is TRBV29-1 and J usage is TRBJ2-7; 9 positions match TRBD1. V was pared by 7 bases and J by 2 bases, with 15 bases of the junction left unmatched. Germline CDR1 is SQVTM and CDR2 is ANQGSEA. The CDR3 is made up of 16 amino acids. In DNA, the CDR3 is TGCAGCGCTGATGCCGGTCGGGACAGGGTCACCTACGAGCAGTACTTC. Amino acid sequence: CSADAGRDRVTYEQYF.

The chain links TRBV6-1 to TRBJ2-3, with D hard to call. Germline CDR1 reads MNHNS; CDR2 reads SASEGT. V lost 6 bases and J lost 2, with 6 bases in between. This CDR3 is 12 amino acids long. The CDR3 spells CASRGSTDTQYF. The CDR3 DNA is TGTGCCAGCAGAGGGTCCACAGATACGCAGTATTTT.